This T cell receptor beta chain was identified in a study of chemoradiotherapy in HPV16-positive cancers. On the study more broadly: Functional T-cell assays on a couple of HPV16-positive patients' cells defined candidate HPV-specific clones and common TCR motifs. Study-wide findings and caveats: Candidate HPV-specific clones and E7-related TCR motifs grew in tumor during treatment. HPV-responsive T-cell expansion during chemoradiotherapy was linked to improved recurrence-free survival in HPV16-positive patients.

Notes on this clone: Its specificity is unknown.

Repertoires were sampled repeatedly during chemoradiotherapy. Sequenced by immunoSEQ multiplex PCR; TCRdb stores in-frame clones only, minus some. The table includes about 13,000 clones, around 82% detected once. The sample was blood, taken from a patient who underwent chemoradiotherapy. The clonotype comes from a human donor with HPV-associated anogenital cancer.

Here the CDR3 reads CASAGGEFSSGNTIYF. CDR3 sequence (DNA): TGTGCCAGCGCGGGGGGAGAGTTTAGCTCTGGAAACACCATATATTTT. This chain joins TRBV21-1 and TRBJ1-3. TRBV21-1 is labeled a pseudogene. This CDR3 region has 16 residues.